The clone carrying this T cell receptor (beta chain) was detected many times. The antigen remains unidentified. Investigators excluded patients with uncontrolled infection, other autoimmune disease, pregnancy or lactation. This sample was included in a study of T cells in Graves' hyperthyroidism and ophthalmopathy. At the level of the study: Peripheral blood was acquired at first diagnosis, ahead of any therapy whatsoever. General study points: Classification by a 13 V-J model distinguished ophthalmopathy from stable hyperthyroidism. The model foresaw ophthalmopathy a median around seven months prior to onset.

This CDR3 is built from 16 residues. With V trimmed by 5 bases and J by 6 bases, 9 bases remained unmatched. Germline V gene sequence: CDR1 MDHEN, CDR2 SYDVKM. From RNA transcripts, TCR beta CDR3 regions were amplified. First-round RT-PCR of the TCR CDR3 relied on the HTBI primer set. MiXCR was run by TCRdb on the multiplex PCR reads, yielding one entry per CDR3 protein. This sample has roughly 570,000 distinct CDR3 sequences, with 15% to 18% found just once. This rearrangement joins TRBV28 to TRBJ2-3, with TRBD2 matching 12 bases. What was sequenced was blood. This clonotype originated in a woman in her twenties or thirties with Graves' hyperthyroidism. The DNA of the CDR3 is TGTGCCAGCAGTCCTTCGACTAGCGGGAGTAGGGATACGCAGTATTTT. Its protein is CASSPSTSGSRDTQYF. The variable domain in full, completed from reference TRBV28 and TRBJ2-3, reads DVKVTQSSRYLVKRTGEKVFLECVQDMDHENMFWYRQDPGLGLRLIYFSYDVKMKEKGDIPEGYSVSREKKERFSLILESASTNQTSMYLCASSPSTSGSRDTQYFGPGTRLTVL.